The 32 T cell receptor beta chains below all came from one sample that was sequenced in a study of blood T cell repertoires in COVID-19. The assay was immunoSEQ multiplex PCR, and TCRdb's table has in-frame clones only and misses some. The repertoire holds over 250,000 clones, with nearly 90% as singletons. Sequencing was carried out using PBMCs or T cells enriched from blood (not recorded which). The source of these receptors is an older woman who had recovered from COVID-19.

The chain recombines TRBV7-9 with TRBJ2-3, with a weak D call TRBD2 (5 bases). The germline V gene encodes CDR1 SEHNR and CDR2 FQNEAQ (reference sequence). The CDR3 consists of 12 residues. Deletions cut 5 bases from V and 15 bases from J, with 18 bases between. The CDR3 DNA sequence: TGTGCCAGCAGCCAAGGCAGCGGTGCGTCCTATTTT. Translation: CASSQGSGASYF.

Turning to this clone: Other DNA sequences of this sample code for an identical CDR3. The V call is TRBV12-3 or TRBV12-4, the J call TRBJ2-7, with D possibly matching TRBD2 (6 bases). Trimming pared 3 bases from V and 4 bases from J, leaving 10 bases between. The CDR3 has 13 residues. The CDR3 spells CASSFGGGYEQYF. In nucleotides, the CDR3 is TGTGCCAGCAGTTTTGGTGGAGGGTACGAGCAGTACTTC.

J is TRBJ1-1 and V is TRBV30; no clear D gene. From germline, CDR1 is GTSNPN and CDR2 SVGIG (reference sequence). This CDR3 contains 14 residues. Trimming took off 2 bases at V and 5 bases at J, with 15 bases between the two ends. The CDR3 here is CAWSRGQLWTEAFF. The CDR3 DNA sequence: TGTGCCTGGAGTCGCGGGCAGTTGTGGACTGAAGCTTTCTTT.

The CDR3 region is CASSLSGTNEQFF. In DNA form, the CDR3 reads TGTGCCAGCAGTCTTAGCGGGACAAATGAGCAGTTCTTC. This chain uses TRBV27 with TRBJ2-1; 8 bases agree with TRBD2. Germline-derived CDR1 and CDR2 are MNHEY and SMNVEV (reference sequence). CDR3 length equals 13 residues. The V and J ends lost 5 bases and 7 bases, in that order; junction bases with no gene match: 4.

This CDR3 reads CASSRGGGAVREQFF. DNA for the CDR3: TGTGCCAGCAGTCGGGGCGGGGGGGCCGTCCGGGAGCAGTTCTTC. The rearrangement links TRBV4-2 to TRBJ2-1; 9 positions agree with TRBD2. Germline V lookup: CDR1 LGHNA, CDR2 YNFKEQ. CDR3 length: 15 amino acids. Trimming at V came to 6 bases and at J to 10 bases, leaving 13 bases not matched to a gene.

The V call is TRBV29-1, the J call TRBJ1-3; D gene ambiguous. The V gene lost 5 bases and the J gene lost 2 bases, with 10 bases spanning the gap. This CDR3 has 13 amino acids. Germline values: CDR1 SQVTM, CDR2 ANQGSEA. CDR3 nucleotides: TGCAGCGTTCAACGCGACACTGGAAACACCATATATTTT. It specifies CSVQRDTGNTIYF.

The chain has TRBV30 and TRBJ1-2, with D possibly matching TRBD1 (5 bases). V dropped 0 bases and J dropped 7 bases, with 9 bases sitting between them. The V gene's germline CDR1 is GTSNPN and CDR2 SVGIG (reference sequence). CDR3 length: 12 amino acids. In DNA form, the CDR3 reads TGTGCCTGGAGTGTTCAGGGTGGTGGCTACACCTTC. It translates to CAWSVQGGGYTF.

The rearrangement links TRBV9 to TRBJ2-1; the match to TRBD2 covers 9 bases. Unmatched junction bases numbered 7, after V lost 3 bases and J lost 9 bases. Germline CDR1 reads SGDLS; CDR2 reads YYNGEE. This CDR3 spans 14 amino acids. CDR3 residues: CASSEIAGEIEQFF. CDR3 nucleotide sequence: TGTGCCAGCAGCGAAATAGCGGGGGAGATTGAGCAGTTCTTC. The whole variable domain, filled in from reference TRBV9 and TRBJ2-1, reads DSGVTQTPKHLITATGQRVTLRCSPRSGDLSVYWYQQSLDQGLQFLIQYYNGEERAKGNILERFSAQQFPDLHSELNLSSLELGDSALYFCASSEIAGEIEQFFGPGTRLTVL.

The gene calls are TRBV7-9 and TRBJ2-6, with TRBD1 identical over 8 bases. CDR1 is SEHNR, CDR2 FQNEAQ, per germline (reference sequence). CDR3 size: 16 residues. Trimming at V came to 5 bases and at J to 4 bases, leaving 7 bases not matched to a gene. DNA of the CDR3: TGTGCCAGCAGCCCGGACAGGGCGGGAGGGGCCAACGTCCTGACTTTC. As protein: CASSPDRAGGANVLTF.

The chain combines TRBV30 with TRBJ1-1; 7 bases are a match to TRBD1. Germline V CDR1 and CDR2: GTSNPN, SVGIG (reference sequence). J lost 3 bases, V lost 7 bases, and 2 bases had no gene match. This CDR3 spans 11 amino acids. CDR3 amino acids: CAYRGYTEAFF. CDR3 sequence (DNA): TGTGCCTACAGGGGATACACTGAAGCTTTCTTT.

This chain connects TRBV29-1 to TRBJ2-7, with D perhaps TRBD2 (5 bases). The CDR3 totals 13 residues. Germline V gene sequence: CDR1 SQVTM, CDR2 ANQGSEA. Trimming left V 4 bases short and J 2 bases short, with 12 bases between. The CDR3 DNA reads TGCAGCGTTGTTGGCGGGCTGCCCTACGAGCAGTACTTC. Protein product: CSVVGGLPYEQYF.

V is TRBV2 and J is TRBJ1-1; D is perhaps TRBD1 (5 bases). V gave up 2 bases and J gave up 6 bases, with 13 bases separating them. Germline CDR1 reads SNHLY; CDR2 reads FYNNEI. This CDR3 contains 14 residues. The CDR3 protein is CASSEYGGGAEAFF. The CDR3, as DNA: TGTGCCAGCAGTGAATATGGGGGGGGTGCTGAAGCTTTCTTT.

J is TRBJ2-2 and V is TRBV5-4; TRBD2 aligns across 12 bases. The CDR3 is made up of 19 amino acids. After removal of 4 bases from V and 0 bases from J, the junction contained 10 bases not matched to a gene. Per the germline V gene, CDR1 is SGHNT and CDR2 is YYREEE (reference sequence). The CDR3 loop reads CASSRGLAGPYANTGELFF. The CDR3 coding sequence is TGTGCCAGCAGCCGGGGACTAGCGGGTCCTTACGCGAACACCGGGGAGCTGTTTTTT.

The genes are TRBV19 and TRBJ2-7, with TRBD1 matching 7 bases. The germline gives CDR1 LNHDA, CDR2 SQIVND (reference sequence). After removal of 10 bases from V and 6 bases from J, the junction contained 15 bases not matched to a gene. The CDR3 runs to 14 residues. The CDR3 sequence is CATSDRTFSREQYF. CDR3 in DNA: TGTGCCACCTCGGACAGGACGTTTTCCCGCGAGCAGTACTTC.

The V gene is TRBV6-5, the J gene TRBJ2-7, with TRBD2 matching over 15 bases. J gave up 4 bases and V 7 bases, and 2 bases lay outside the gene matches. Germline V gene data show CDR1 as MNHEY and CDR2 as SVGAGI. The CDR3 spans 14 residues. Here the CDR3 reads CASTGTSGRYEQYF. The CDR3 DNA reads TGTGCCAGCACAGGGACTAGCGGGAGGTACGAGCAGTACTTC.

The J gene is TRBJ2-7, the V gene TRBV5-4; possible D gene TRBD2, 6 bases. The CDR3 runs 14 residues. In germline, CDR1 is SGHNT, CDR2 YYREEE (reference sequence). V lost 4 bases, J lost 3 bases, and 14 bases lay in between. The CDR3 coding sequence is TGTGCCAGCAGCCCCTGGGGCGGGGACTACGAGCAGTACTTC. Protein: CASSPWGGDYEQYF.

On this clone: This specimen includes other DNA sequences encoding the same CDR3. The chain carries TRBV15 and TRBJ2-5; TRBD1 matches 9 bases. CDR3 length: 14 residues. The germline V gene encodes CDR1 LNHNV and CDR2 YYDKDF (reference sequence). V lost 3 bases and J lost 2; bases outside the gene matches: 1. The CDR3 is CATSRDRGQETQYF. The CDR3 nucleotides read TGTGCCACCAGCAGGGACAGGGGACAAGAGACCCAGTACTTC.

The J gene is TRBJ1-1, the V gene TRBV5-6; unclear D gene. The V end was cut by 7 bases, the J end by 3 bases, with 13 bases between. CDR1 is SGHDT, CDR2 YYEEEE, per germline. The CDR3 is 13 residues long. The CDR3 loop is CASSIPPDTEAFF. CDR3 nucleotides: TGTGCCAGCTCGATCCCCCCGGACACTGAAGCTTTCTTT.

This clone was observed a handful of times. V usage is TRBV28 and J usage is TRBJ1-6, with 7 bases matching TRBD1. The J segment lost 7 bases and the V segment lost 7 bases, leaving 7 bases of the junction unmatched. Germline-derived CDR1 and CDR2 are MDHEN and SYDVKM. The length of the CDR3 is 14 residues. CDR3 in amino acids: CASTQGHRNSPLHF. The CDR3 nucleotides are TGTGCCAGCACACAGGGGCATAGGAATTCACCCCTCCACTTT.

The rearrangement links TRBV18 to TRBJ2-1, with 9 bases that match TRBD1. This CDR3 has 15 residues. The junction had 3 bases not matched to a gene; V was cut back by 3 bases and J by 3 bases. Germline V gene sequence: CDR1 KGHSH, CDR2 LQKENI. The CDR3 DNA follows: TGTGCCAGCTCACCTCAGGGACAGGGCTACAATGAGCAGTTCTTC. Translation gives CASSPQGQGYNEQFF.

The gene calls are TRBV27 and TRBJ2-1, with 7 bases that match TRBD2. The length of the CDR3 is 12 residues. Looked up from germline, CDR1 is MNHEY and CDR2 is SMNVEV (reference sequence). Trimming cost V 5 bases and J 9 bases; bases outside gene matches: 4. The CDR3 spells CASSPSGVEQFF. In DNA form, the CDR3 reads TGTGCCAGCAGTCCAAGCGGGGTTGAGCAGTTCTTC.

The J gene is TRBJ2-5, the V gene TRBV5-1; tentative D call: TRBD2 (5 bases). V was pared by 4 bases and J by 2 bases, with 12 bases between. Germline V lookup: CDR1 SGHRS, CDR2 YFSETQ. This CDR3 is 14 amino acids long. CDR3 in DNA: TGCGCCAGCAGCCCCCAACTAGGGCAAGAGACCCAGTACTTC. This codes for CASSPQLGQETQYF.

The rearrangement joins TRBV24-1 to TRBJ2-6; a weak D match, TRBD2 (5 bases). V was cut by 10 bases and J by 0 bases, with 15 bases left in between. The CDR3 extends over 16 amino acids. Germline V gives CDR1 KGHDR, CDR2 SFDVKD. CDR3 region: CATEKRESSGANVLTF. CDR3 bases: TGTGCCACAGAGAAAAGGGAGAGCTCTGGGGCCAACGTCCTGACTTTC.

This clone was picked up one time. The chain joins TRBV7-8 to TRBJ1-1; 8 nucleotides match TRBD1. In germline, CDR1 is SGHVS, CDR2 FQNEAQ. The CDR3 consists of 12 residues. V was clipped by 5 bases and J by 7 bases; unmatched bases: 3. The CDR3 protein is CASSPGTGEAFF. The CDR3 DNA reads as TGTGCCAGCAGCCCTGGGACAGGTGAAGCTTTCTTT.

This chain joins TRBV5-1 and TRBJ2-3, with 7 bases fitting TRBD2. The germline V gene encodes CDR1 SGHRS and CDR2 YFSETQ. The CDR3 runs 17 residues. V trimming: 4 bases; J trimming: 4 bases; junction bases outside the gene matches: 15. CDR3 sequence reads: CASSPQWSGAASDTQYF. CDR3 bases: TGCGCCAGCAGCCCGCAATGGAGCGGGGCAGCGTCAGATACGCAGTATTTT.

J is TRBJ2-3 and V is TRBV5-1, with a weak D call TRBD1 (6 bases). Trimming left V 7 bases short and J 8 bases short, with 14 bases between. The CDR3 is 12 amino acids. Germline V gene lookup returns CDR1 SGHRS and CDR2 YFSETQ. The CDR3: CASGAGDATQYF. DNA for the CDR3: TGCGCCAGCGGAGCAGGGGACGCTACGCAGTATTTT.

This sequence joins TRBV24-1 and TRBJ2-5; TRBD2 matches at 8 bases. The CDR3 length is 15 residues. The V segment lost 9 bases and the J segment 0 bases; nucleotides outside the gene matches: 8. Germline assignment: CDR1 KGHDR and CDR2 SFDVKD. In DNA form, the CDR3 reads TGTGCCACCTCCCTCGCGGGGGGTAACCAAGAGACCCAGTACTTC. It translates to CATSLAGGNQETQYF.

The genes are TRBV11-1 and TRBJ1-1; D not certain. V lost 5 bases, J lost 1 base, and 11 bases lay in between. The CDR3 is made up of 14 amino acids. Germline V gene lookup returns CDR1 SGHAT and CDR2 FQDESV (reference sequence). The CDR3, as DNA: TGTGCCAGCAGCGCGGCGGTGGGGAACACTGAAGCTTTCTTT. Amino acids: CASSAAVGNTEAFF.

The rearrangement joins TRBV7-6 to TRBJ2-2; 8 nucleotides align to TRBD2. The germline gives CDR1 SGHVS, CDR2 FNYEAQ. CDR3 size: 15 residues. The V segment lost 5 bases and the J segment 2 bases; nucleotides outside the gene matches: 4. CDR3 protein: CASSPGLANTGELFF. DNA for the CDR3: TGTGCCAGCAGCCCCGGACTAGCAAACACCGGGGAGCTGTTTTTT.

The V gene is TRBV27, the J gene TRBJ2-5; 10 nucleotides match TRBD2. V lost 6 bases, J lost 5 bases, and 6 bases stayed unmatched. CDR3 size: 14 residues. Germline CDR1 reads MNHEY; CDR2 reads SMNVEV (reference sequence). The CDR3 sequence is CASRPAGGRETQYF. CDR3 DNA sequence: TGTGCCAGCAGACCAGCGGGAGGGCGTGAGACCCAGTACTTC.

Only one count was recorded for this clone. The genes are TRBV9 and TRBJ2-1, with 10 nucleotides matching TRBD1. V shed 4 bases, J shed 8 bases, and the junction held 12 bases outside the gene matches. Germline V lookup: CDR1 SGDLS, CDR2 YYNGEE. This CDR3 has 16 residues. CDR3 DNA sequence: TGTGCCAGCAGCCCATTTGGGACAGGGGTGATCGATGAGCAGTTCTTC. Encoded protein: CASSPFGTGVIDEQFF. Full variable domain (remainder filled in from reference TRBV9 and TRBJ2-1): DSGVTQTPKHLITATGQRVTLRCSPRSGDLSVYWYQQSLDQGLQFLIQYYNGEERAKGNILERFSAQQFPDLHSELNLSSLELGDSALYFCASSPFGTGVIDEQFFGPGTRLTVL.

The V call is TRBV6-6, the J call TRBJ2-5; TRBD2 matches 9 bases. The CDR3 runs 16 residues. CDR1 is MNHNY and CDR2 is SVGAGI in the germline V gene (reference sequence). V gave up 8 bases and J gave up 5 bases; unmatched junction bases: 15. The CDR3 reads CASSPPELAGFETQYF. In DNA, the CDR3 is TGTGCCAGCTCCCCCCCCGAGCTAGCGGGATTCGAGACCCAGTACTTC.